One and the same sample provided the 31 T cell receptor beta chains below, sequenced in a study of blood T cells in healthy people across ages. A second 7 to 11 cycle PCR used barcoded and J-beta primers. TCRdb reprocessed the 5' RACE reads with MiXCR, giving one entry per CDR3 protein. The sample yields 1.5 million to 2 million distinct CDR3 sequences, approximately 40% seen once. Material for sequencing was blood. The receptor source for this set is a human donor in good health.

This clonotype was seen only a few times. The chain uses TRBV27 and TRBJ1-6, with 9 bases aligning to TRBD1. This CDR3 is 14 amino acids long. With 6 bases clipped from V and 7 bases from J, the junction kept 4 bases outside the gene matches. Germline CDR1 is MNHEY and CDR2 is SMNVEV (reference sequence). The DNA of the CDR3 is TGTGCCAGCAGGTGGGGACAGGGAAATTCACCCCTCCACTTT. Amino acids: CASRWGQGNSPLHF.

A few counts support this clonotype. The rearrangement links TRBV20-1 to TRBJ2-3; 8 nucleotides agree with TRBD1. CDR1 DFQATT and CDR2 SNEGSKA come from the germline V gene (reference sequence). This CDR3 region has 15 residues. The ends lost 5 bases at V and 4 bases at J; junction bases unmatched: 11. DNA for the CDR3: TGCAGTGCTGCTATAACAGGGGGGTGGGCAGATACGCAGTATTTT. Protein: CSAAITGGWADTQYF.

The table lists this clonotype with a few counts. J is TRBJ2-3 and V is TRBV12-3 or TRBV12-4, with TRBD1 identical over 8 bases. The CDR3 is 15 residues long. Trimming cost V 7 bases and J 6 bases; bases outside gene matches: 12. The DNA of the CDR3 is TGTGCCAGCAATACCGGGACAGGATTGGGGGATACGCAGTATTTT. Amino acid sequence: CASNTGTGLGDTQYF.

The J gene is TRBJ1-1, the V gene TRBV7-8, with unresolved D. Germline CDR1 SGHVS, CDR2 FQNEAQ. The CDR3 extends over 14 amino acids. V gave up 5 bases and J gave up 2 bases, with 12 bases separating them. The CDR3 reads CASSAYRTNTEAFF. The CDR3 DNA reads as TGTGCCAGCAGCGCGTACCGTACTAACACTGAAGCTTTCTTT.

A few counts support this clonotype. The chain links TRBV27 to TRBJ2-7, with D unresolved. Between the trimmed V and J ends, which lost 10 bases and 2 bases, there was a span of 15 bases. Per the germline V gene, CDR1 is MNHEY and CDR2 is SMNVEV (reference sequence). The CDR3 is 13 residues long. The CDR3 DNA reads TGTGCCACTCTGGACGGAGTTACCTACGAGCAGTACTTC. This translates into CATLDGVTYEQYF.

J is TRBJ2-5 and V is TRBV11-2, with D tentatively TRBD1 (6 bases). This CDR3 has 13 residues. Germline CDR1 SGHAT, CDR2 FQNNGV. V was cut by 2 bases and J by 11 bases, with 15 bases left in between. The CDR3 protein is CASSLSGTREQYF. The CDR3 nucleotides read TGTGCCAGCAGCTTATCCGGGACAAGGGAGCAGTACTTC.

This clonotype has more than one count but fewer than ten. At one end the junction does not follow the germline gene, possibly because of a read error. This rearrangement joins TRBV4-3 to TRBJ2-3; D is perhaps TRBD1 (6 bases). Germline V gives CDR1 LGHNA, CDR2 YSLEER. This CDR3 is 16 amino acids long. The chain's CDR3 is CTSSQGTGFGSNTQYF. The CDR3 coding sequence is TGCACCAGCAGCCAAGGCACAGGGTTTGGCAGTAATACGCAGTATTTT.

This sequence joins TRBV4-3 and TRBJ2-1; 8 nucleotides line up with TRBD2. V trimming: 0 bases; J trimming: 5 bases; junction bases outside the gene matches: 6. CDR1 and CDR2 (germline): LGHNA, YSLEER. The CDR3 is 16 amino acids. CDR3 bases: TGCGCCAGCAGCCAAGATAGCGGGGACACCAACAATGAGCAGTTCTTC. Translating gives CASSQDSGDTNNEQFF.

This clonotype was observed a handful of times. At one of its ends the junction is not consistent with the germline gene, which may arise from a read error. J is TRBJ2-7 and V is TRBV7-9, with 9 positions matching TRBD1. The CDR3 is 15 amino acids. CDR1 is SEHNR and CDR2 is FQNEAQ in the germline V gene (reference sequence). DNA for the CDR3: TGTGCCAGCAACTTATTTGGGACAGGGTTCTACGAGCAGTACTTC. This encodes CASNLFGTGFYEQYF.

This clonotype has a handful of counts. The chain employs TRBV6-6 and TRBJ1-5; D gene unclear. There are 13 residues in the CDR3. Germline assignment: CDR1 MNHNY and CDR2 SVGAGI (reference sequence). Trimming cost V 5 bases and J 9 bases, with 14 bases left between them. CDR3 coding DNA: TGTGCCAGCAGTCCTGCTCCCTCGCGGCCCCAGCATTTT. Translated: CASSPAPSRPQHF.

This clonotype was found once. This CDR3 is missing its conserved last phenylalanine or tryptophan, likely due to a read error. This rearrangement joins TRBV20-1 to TRBJ2-5; unclear D gene. V lost 2 bases to trimming and J lost 0 bases, with 7 bases between them. The germline CDR1 and CDR2 sequences are DFQATT and SNEGSKA (reference sequence). This CDR3 has 13 residues. CDR3 nucleotides: TGCAGTGCTAGATTGGCATACCAAGAGACCCAGTACGTC. It is translated as CSARLAYQETQYV.

Worth noting for this clonotype: At one end, the junction sequence differs from germline, possibly due to a read error. This sequence joins TRBV20-1 and TRBJ1-1, with TRBD1 matching over 9 bases. Per the germline V gene, CDR1 is DFQATT and CDR2 is SNEGSKA (reference sequence). The CDR3 runs to 14 residues. The chain's CDR3 is CSAKKQGANTETFF. The CDR3 DNA sequence: TGCAGTGCAAAAAAACAGGGGGCGAACACTGAAACTTTCTTT.

The chain links TRBV12-3 or TRBV12-4 to TRBJ2-5, with 9 bases identical to TRBD2. This CDR3 is 15 amino acids long. With 8 bases clipped from V and 2 bases from J, the junction kept 9 bases outside the gene matches. The CDR3 DNA reads as TGTGCCAGCGGCCTCCACGCGGGGGGGCAAGAGACCCAGTACTTC. Translation: CASGLHAGGQETQYF.

As to this clonotype: Germline is not matched at one junction end, which may reflect a read error. The chain employs TRBV5-1 and TRBJ2-7; perhaps TRBD2 as D (5 bases). The CDR3 covers 13 residues. Germline V CDR1 and CDR2: SGHRS, YFSETQ. The DNA of the CDR3 is TGCGCCAGCAGCCAGCCTAGCTCCCACGAGCAGTACTTC. Translating it yields CASSQPSSHEQYF.

This CDR3 reads CASRQYSGNTIYF. CDR3 in DNA: TGTGCCAGCAGGCAATACTCTGGAAACACCATATATTTT. The gene calls are TRBV12-3 or TRBV12-4 and TRBJ1-3; unclear D gene. CDR3 size: 13 residues. V lost 6 bases and J 0 bases, leaving 6 bases between the germline ends.

This clonotype was detected only a few times. This rearrangement joins TRBV29-1 to TRBJ2-1, with 8 bases matching TRBD1. The V and J ends lost 7 bases and 4 bases, in that order; junction bases with no gene match: 12. The CDR3 contains 15 residues. The germline V gene encodes CDR1 SQVTM and CDR2 ANQGSEA. The CDR3 DNA reads TGCAGCGGGGCGGGTGGGGACAGGCTTTACAATGAGCAGTTCTTC. Amino acid sequence: CSGAGGDRLYNEQFF.

The gene calls are TRBV6-1 and TRBJ2-1, with 8 bases that match TRBD1. The CDR3 covers 14 residues. V shed 8 bases, J shed 4 bases, and the junction held 7 bases outside the gene matches. Germline V gene lookup returns CDR1 MNHNS and CDR2 SASEGT. As DNA, the CDR3 is TGTGCCAGCGGACGGGACAGGCCGTACAATGAGCAGTTCTTC. This translates into CASGRDRPYNEQFF.

This clonotype turned up a few times. The V and J genes are TRBV20-1 and TRBJ1-4; no clear D gene. V was trimmed by 3 bases and J by 6 bases, leaving 8 bases between them. This CDR3 has 12 residues. The germline V gene has CDR1 DFQATT and CDR2 SNEGSKA (reference sequence). This CDR3 reads CSASPGYEKLFF. In DNA form, the CDR3 reads TGCAGTGCTAGTCCGGGCTATGAAAAACTGTTTTTT.

This clonotype was counted between two and nine times. The chain has TRBV7-9 and TRBJ2-3; 9 bases map to TRBD2. The germline V gene has CDR1 SEHNR and CDR2 FQNEAQ (reference sequence). CDR3 length equals 15 residues. The J segment lost 2 bases and the V segment lost 6 bases, leaving 6 bases of the junction unmatched. This CDR3 is CASSSSGDYTDTQYF. CDR3 nucleotide sequence: TGTGCCAGCAGTTCTAGCGGGGACTACACAGATACGCAGTATTTT.

This sequence joins TRBV20-1 and TRBJ2-3; 12 bases are a match to TRBD1. This CDR3 contains 16 residues. Germline CDR1 and CDR2: DFQATT and SNEGSKA (reference sequence). J gave up 6 bases and V 1 base, and 8 bases lay outside the gene matches. The CDR3 sequence: CSARGGTGGAWDTQYF. In DNA, the CDR3 is TGCAGTGCTAGAGGGGGGACAGGGGGCGCATGGGATACGCAGTATTTT.

This clonotype was picked up a small number of times. The chain has TRBV9 and TRBJ1-2, with D maybe TRBD1 (5 bases). CDR1 is SGDLS and CDR2 is YYNGEE in the germline V gene. Trimming removed 4 bases from V and 8 bases from J, with 18 bases in between. The CDR3 is 14 residues long. CDR3 in amino acids: CASSPSGVSEGYTF. The CDR3 bases are TGTGCCAGCAGCCCTTCGGGGGTTTCAGAGGGCTACACCTTC. Full variable domain (outside the CDR3, taken from reference TRBV9 and TRBJ1-2): DSGVTQTPKHLITATGQRVTLRCSPRSGDLSVYWYQQSLDQGLQFLIQYYNGEERAKGNILERFSAQQFPDLHSELNLSSLELGDSALYFCASSPSGVSEGYTFGSGTRLTVV.

V is TRBV7-3 and J is TRBJ1-2; 7 nucleotides agree with TRBD1. The CDR3 spans 13 residues. Looked up from germline, CDR1 is SGHTA and CDR2 is FQGTGA. Trimming at V came to 3 bases and at J to 8 bases, leaving 6 bases not matched to a gene. The chain's CDR3 is CASSLNDREGYTF. For the CDR3, the DNA is TGTGCCAGCAGCTTGAATGACAGGGAGGGCTACACCTTC.

The chain employs TRBV27 and TRBJ2-7; 13 bases are shared with TRBD2. This CDR3 has 16 residues. V was clipped by 11 bases and J by 2 bases; unmatched bases: 12. Germline V gives CDR1 MNHEY, CDR2 SMNVEV (reference sequence). CDR3 residues: CAGSSRTSGGAYEQYF. The CDR3 region has the DNA TGTGCCGGTAGTTCTCGGACTAGCGGGGGAGCCTACGAGCAGTACTTC.

This clonotype was picked up many times. J is TRBJ2-4 and V is TRBV7-9; 7 nucleotides match TRBD2. The CDR3 is 12 residues long. Unmatched junction bases numbered 4, after V lost 5 bases and J lost 9 bases. Germline-derived CDR1 and CDR2 are SEHNR and FQNEAQ (reference sequence). CDR3 in DNA: TGTGCCAGCAGCCTTGGGGGGGGCATTCAGTACTTC. Translated: CASSLGGGIQYF.

The table lists this clonotype with a few counts. The chain couples TRBV7-2 to TRBJ1-1; D is undetermined. There are 12 residues in the CDR3. The V gene's germline CDR1 is SGHTA and CDR2 FQGNSA. V lost 0 bases to trimming and J lost 7 bases, with 6 bases between them. The CDR3 reads CASSLAFGEAFF. CDR3 bases: TGTGCCAGCAGCTTAGCATTCGGTGAAGCTTTCTTT.

The V call is TRBV20-1, the J call TRBJ2-1; D unclear. CDR3 length: 11 amino acids. The germline V gene has CDR1 DFQATT and CDR2 SNEGSKA (reference sequence). V shed 5 bases and J shed 13 bases, with 15 bases lying between them. The CDR3 protein is CSAPGRPNQFF. CDR3 in DNA: TGCAGTGCTCCCGGACGGCCGAACCAGTTCTTC.

The chain recombines TRBV20-1 with TRBJ1-5; no clear D. V was trimmed by 0 bases and J by 3 bases, leaving 9 bases between them. Germline V lookup: CDR1 DFQATT, CDR2 SNEGSKA (reference sequence). This CDR3 comprises 14 residues. The CDR3 DNA reads TGCAGTGCTAGAGAAGGGCGCCCCAATCAGCCCCAGCATTTT. It encodes CSAREGRPNQPQHF.

V usage is TRBV2 and J usage is TRBJ2-7; D is possibly TRBD1 (6 bases). Looked up from germline, CDR1 is SNHLY and CDR2 is FYNNEI. V shed 8 bases and J shed 8 bases, with 22 bases lying between them. This CDR3 is built from 14 residues. The CDR3 protein is CASSTMGALVQQYV. Here the CDR3 DNA reads TGTGCCAGCTCAACCATGGGGGCCTTAGTTCAGCAGTACGTC.

The V and J genes are TRBV5-8 and TRBJ2-3; the D gene is possibly TRBD1 (6 bases). Trimming removed 2 bases at V and 4 bases at J, with 11 bases between. Germline CDR1 SGHTS, CDR2 YDEGEE. The CDR3 has 14 amino acids. In DNA form, the CDR3 reads TGTGCCAGCAGCTTCCGACAGGTAGCAGATACGCAGTATTTT. Translated: CASSFRQVADTQYF. Filled out from reference TRBV5-8 and TRBJ2-3, the complete variable domain reads EAGVTQSPTHLIKTRGQQATLRCSPISGHTSVYWYQQALGLGLQFLLWYDEGEERNRGNFPPRFSGRQFPNYSSELNVNALELEDSALYLCASSFRQVADTQYFGPGTRLTVL.

This clonotype was counted a few times. The CDR3 loop is CSARVRGGQPQHF. The DNA for the CDR3 is TGCAGTGCTAGAGTGAGGGGAGGACAGCCCCAGCATTTT. This chain uses TRBV20-1 with TRBJ1-5; the D gene is possibly TRBD1 (5 bases). Germline V gene lookup returns CDR1 DFQATT and CDR2 SNEGSKA (reference sequence). CDR3 length: 13 amino acids. V lost 1 base, J lost 7 bases, and 11 bases lay in between.

There are many counts of this clonotype. J is TRBJ2-7 and V is TRBV5-1; 7 positions agree with TRBD1. The CDR3 extends over 14 amino acids. The germline V gene encodes CDR1 SGHRS and CDR2 YFSETQ. V lost 5 bases to trimming and J lost 0 bases; unmatched junction nucleotides: 5. CDR3 in DNA: TGCGCCAGCAGGAGACAGGGATCCTCCTACGAGCAGTACTTC. It specifies CASRRQGSSYEQYF.